This T cell receptor beta chain was sequenced in a study of T-cell reconstitution after alpha-beta-depleted transplantation in children. About this clonotype: This may come from a read error, since a much larger clone is one base off.

The CDR3 is 17 residues long. Germline loops: CDR1 LGHNA, CDR2 YSLEER. The J segment lost 3 bases and the V segment lost 3 bases, leaving 10 bases of the junction unmatched. Researchers prepared the TCRbeta library using unique molecular identifiers, the study reports. TCRdb passed the PCR reads through MiXCR, listing each CDR3 protein once. The sample holds a few hundred thousand distinct CDR3 sequences, around a tenth seen once. This clonotype originated in a male patient between 2 and 9 years old who had a stem cell transplant for chronic granulomatous disease, so the T cells may come from the graft donor. The specimen was peripheral blood, collected 180 days after TCRalphabeta/CD19-depleted stem cell transplant. V gene TRBV4-3 combines with J gene TRBJ1-4; 7 bases agree with TRBD1. CDR3 region: CASSQGTVITANEKLFF. For the CDR3, the DNA is TGCGCCAGCAGCCAGGGGACAGTCATTACTGCTAATGAAAAACTGTTTTTT.